This entry concerns a single TCR beta chain. Its antigen has not been determined. Base-call qualities are not available, and no considerably larger clone is one nucleotide away. The sample originates from a study of T cell responses to AZD1222 COVID-19 vaccine (dated by TCRdb to the early 2020s). At the level of the whole study: AZD1222 recipients with second doses at about 4 weeks or about 12 weeks were pooled, because spike-specific TCR depth and breadth did not differ between schedules. Enrollment into the trials was organized by age into subgroups of 18-55, 56-69 and 70-plus years, and those subgroups contained about 150, 27 and 61 TCR-sequenced participants, respectively. A total of 240 or so trial participants underwent TCR sequencing, of whom about 210 had received two doses of AZD1222 and 26 had received two doses of the MenACWY control vaccine. Study-wide conclusions, independent of this receptor: The 56-69-year group was small, and its depth increase did not reach significance, likely because of low power. A significant rise in spike-specific TCR breadth and depth was observed after two AZD1222 doses relative to day 0 and relative to MenACWY recipients. Epitopes outside the regions mutated in the B.1.351 and B.1.1.7 variants were reportedly recognized by nearly half of the unique spike-specific TCRs. Only five to seven AZD1222 recipients were SARS-CoV-2 seropositive at baseline, limiting conclusions about previously exposed vaccinees. The whole spike protein was spanned by vaccine-associated CD4 TCRs, and dominant responses were seen in regions 160-218 and 743-854. Participants were mostly white British and included more females than males, and it was suggested by the authors that clonal diversity may have been underestimated. No day 14 peak-response samples were available, so repertoires were characterized only after the peak T cell response.

The CDR3 regions of human TCRbeta chains were analyzed by immunosequencing. In the authors' own workflow: TCRs in the repertoires were compared against a reference library of SARS-CoV-2-specific TCRs that had been generated with the MIRA antigen-specificity platform. Breadth was defined as the fraction of unique TCRs that were SARS-CoV-2-associated. Depth was defined as the fraction of total T cells that were SARS-CoV-2-associated. Using the MIRA data, each spike-specific TCR was mapped to the spike region that the TCR reacts to and placed in a CD4 or CD8 class. Log10-transformed breadth and depth values were compared by one-way ANOVA with Sidak's multiple comparisons tests. The clones in this table, taken by TCRdb from immuneACCESS, are in-frame only. Not every clone is retained; where verified, under half of the shortfall comes from an unresolved V gene, and the cause of the rest is unknown. V and J calls and clone size come straight from that table; D and trimming were deduced from the DNA. For this sample there are over 150,000 clones; roughly 90% appear just once. The ten largest clones take up approximately 20% of the sample.

The label giving this sample's time point can be read as: baseline before first vaccination. Vaccinee samples came from UK trials COV001 and COV002, including a single-blind randomized controlled phase 2/3 trial of AZD1222 (ChAdOx1 nCoV-19) in healthy adults. For TCRbeta chain sequencing, PBMC samples from trial participants were taken at day 0 and at day 28 after the second dose. The germline V and J ends show losses of 4 bases and 0 bases respectively, and no gene match explains 6 bases of the junction. Based on the germline V gene, the CDR1 and CDR2 sequences are MGHRA and YSYEKL. The CDR3 covers 15 residues, taking in both the cysteine and the phenylalanine. The DNA shown is the 45-base CDR3, in frame from base 1.

Rearrangement joined TRBV4-1 to TRBJ2-7; 7 junctional bases match TRBD2. This sample comprised peripheral blood, obtained on day 0 of AZD1222 vaccination. This TCR was recovered from an adult in good health. The DNA sequence follows: TGCGCCAGCAGCCCAGTCCCGGGGGGCTCCTACGAGCAGTACTTC. This codes for CASSPVPGGSYEQYF.